The next 10 T cell receptor beta chains were all read from a single sample in a study of cytotoxic CD8 clonotypes in ibrutinib-treated CLL. Sequencing was performed with immunoSEQ multiplex PCR; in TCRdb, only in-frame clones are kept and a portion is missing. Here the sample spans 100,000 to 150,000 clones, 70% to 90% being singletons. The specimen comprised PBMCs, sampled after 24 months of ibrutinib treatment. The receptors were gathered from a human donor with chronic lymphocytic leukemia.

This chain connects TRBV7-8 to TRBJ2-1; D gene uncertain. CDR1 and CDR2 (germline): SGHVS, FQNEAQ. The CDR3 is 12 amino acids. V was pared by 5 bases and J by 5 bases, with 7 bases between. Here the CDR3 reads CASSPDDNEQFF. The CDR3 region has the DNA TGTGCCAGCAGCCCGGATGACAATGAGCAGTTCTTC.

The chain employs TRBV28 and TRBJ2-3; no clear D. Deletions cut 9 bases from V and 1 base from J, with 8 bases between. The germline V gene encodes CDR1 MDHEN and CDR2 SYDVKM. This CDR3 spans 12 amino acids. CDR3 protein: CASSIGTDTQYF. The CDR3 nucleotides are TGTGCCAGTTCGATTGGCACAGATACGCAGTATTTT.

This rearrangement joins TRBV7-2 to TRBJ2-2, with 9 bases identical to TRBD1. Germline CDR1 is SGHTA and CDR2 is FQGNSA. J lost 1 base, V lost 6 bases, and 9 bases had no gene match. The CDR3 runs to 17 residues. The CDR3 bases are TGTGCCAGCAGAAGATCCCCGGGACAGGGGAACACCGGGGAGCTGTTTTTT. Its protein product is CASRRSPGQGNTGELFF.

The V call is TRBV9, the J call TRBJ2-1; 11 nucleotides agree with TRBD2. The V gene's germline CDR1 is SGDLS and CDR2 YYNGEE. This CDR3 is built from 14 residues. With V trimmed by 3 bases and J by 15 bases, 11 bases remained unmatched. CDR3 residues: CASSATYSGGVVFF. Here the CDR3 DNA reads TGTGCCAGCAGCGCTACCTATAGCGGGGGGGTGGTGTTCTTC. Looking up the rest from reference TRBV9 and TRBJ2-1 gives the full variable domain: DSGVTQTPKHLITATGQRVTLRCSPRSGDLSVYWYQQSLDQGLQFLIQYYNGEERAKGNILERFSAQQFPDLHSELNLSSLELGDSALYFCASSATYSGGVVFFGPGTRLTVL.

The chain uses TRBV7-2 and TRBJ2-5; 13 bases match TRBD2. The length of the CDR3 is 16 residues. With 1 base clipped from V and 6 bases from J, the junction kept 5 bases outside the gene matches. From germline, CDR1 is SGHTA and CDR2 FQGNSA. This chain's CDR3 is CASSLGLAGGEKTQYF. DNA of the CDR3: TGTGCCAGCAGCTTAGGACTAGCGGGAGGAGAAAAGACCCAGTACTTC.

This sequence joins TRBV7-2 and TRBJ1-4; 7 bases are shared with TRBD1. CDR1 SGHTA and CDR2 FQGNSA come from the germline V gene. The CDR3 has 16 residues. The V gene end was trimmed by 5 bases and the J gene end by 3 bases; junction bases not matched to a gene: 9. CDR3 nucleotides: TGTGCCAGCAGCAAATACGGGACAGCGGCTAATGAAAAACTGTTTTTT. It is translated as CASSKYGTAANEKLFF.

The rearrangement links TRBV7-2 to TRBJ2-3; TRBD2 aligns across 9 bases. After removal of 8 bases from V and 7 bases from J, the junction contained 10 bases not matched to a gene. This CDR3 spans 14 amino acids. The germline V gene encodes CDR1 SGHTA and CDR2 FQGNSA. The DNA for the CDR3 is TGTGCCAGCGCCCGCGGGGGGGCGTCAAATACGCAGTATTTT. Translation gives CASARGGASNTQYF.

This rearrangement joins TRBV19 to TRBJ1-3, with D unresolved. Trimming left V 6 bases short and J 3 bases short, with 9 bases between. Germline-derived CDR1 and CDR2 are LNHDA and SQIVND (reference sequence). This CDR3 contains 13 residues. CDR3 DNA sequence: TGTGCCAGTAGCGACATATTTGGAAACACCATATATTTT. It yields the protein CASSDIFGNTIYF. The full variable domain, rest sourced from reference TRBV19 and TRBJ1-3, is DGGITQSPKYLFRKEGQNVTLSCEQNLNHDAMYWYRQDPGQGLRLIYYSQIVNDFQKGDIAEGYSVSREKKESFPLTVTSAQKNPTAFYLCASSDIFGNTIYFGEGSWLTVV.

This clone is a singleton in its sample. The rearrangement joins TRBV14 to TRBJ2-3; 11 bases match TRBD2. V shed 5 bases and J 4 bases; nucleotides not matched to a gene: 5. The germline gives CDR1 SGHDN, CDR2 FVKESK. The CDR3 is made up of 15 amino acids. CDR3 in DNA: TGTGCCAGCAGCGTACTAGCGGGAGTTGCAGATACGCAGTATTTT. Translating gives CASSVLAGVADTQYF.

The rearrangement joins TRBV28 to TRBJ1-5; 10 bases align to TRBD1. The germline gives CDR1 MDHEN, CDR2 SYDVKM. The J segment lost 4 bases and the V segment lost 6 bases, leaving 3 bases of the junction unmatched. The CDR3 extends over 14 amino acids. The chain's CDR3 is CASSSGQGNQPQHF. Written as DNA, the CDR3 is TGTGCCAGCAGCTCGGGACAGGGGAATCAGCCCCAGCATTTT. The entire variable domain, with the rest obtained from reference TRBV28 and TRBJ1-5, is as follows: DVKVTQSSRYLVKRTGEKVFLECVQDMDHENMFWYRQDPGLGLRLIYFSYDVKMKEKGDIPEGYSVSREKKERFSLILESASTNQTSMYLCASSSGQGNQPQHFGDGTRLSIL.